The T cell receptor (beta chain) described here comes from a study of cytomegalovirus exposure and HLA in healthy donors. The CDR3 sequence is 15 residues long. The germline V gene encodes CDR1 SGHTA and CDR2 FQGNSA. The V and J ends lost 3 bases and 4 bases respectively, with 12 bases between them. The PCR employed 60 Vbeta primers together with 13 Jbeta primers. TCRdb's copy holds only in-frame clones and misses some; the assay was immunoSEQ multiplex PCR. Counted here are approximately 97,000 clones, approximately 81% occurring once; the ten biggest clones make up roughly 4%. This clonotype originated in a woman aged 40 to 50 in good health and CMV-seropositive. V is TRBV7-2 and J is TRBJ1-4, with D perhaps TRBD1 (5 bases). Sequencing was carried out using PBMCs. The CDR3 here is CASSFGQGVNEKLFF. The CDR3 nucleotides are TGTGCCAGCAGCTTCGGGCAGGGCGTTAATGAAAAACTGTTTTTT.